These 21 T cell receptor beta chains came from one sample sequenced in a study of cytotoxic CD8 clonotypes in ibrutinib-treated CLL. The protocol was immunoSEQ multiplex PCR, while the TCRdb copy is restricted to in-frame clones and leaves out a portion. The sample lists 200,000 to 250,000 clones; approximately 70% were seen once. Material: PBMCs, obtained after 12 months of ibrutinib treatment. The receptor source for this set is a human donor with chronic lymphocytic leukemia.

J is TRBJ2-7 and V is TRBV5-4; 7 bases match TRBD1. CDR1 and CDR2 from the germline V gene are SGHNT and YYREEE (reference sequence). The CDR3 runs to 13 residues. V gave up 3 bases and J gave up 6 bases; unmatched junction bases: 6. CDR3 loop: CASSSDRAGEQYF. CDR3 coding DNA: TGTGCCAGCAGCTCAGACAGGGCGGGCGAGCAGTACTTC.

The J gene is TRBJ2-2, the V gene TRBV6-4; maybe TRBD1 (5 bases). Trimming shortened V by 4 bases and J by 0 bases, and 6 bases separated the two germline ends. The CDR3 is 14 residues long. CDR1 is MRHNA and CDR2 is SNTAGT in the germline V gene. CDR3 region: CASSGQSNTGELFF. In nucleotides, the CDR3 is TGTGCCAGCAGTGGACAGTCGAACACCGGGGAGCTGTTTTTT.

This clone has only one observation. In DNA form, the CDR3 reads TGTGCCAGCAGCTTGCAGGCATTCTACGAGCAGTACTTC. Protein sequence: CASSLQAFYEQYF. This rearrangement joins TRBV5-4 to TRBJ2-7, with D unclear. Per the germline V gene, CDR1 is SGHNT and CDR2 is YYREEE (reference sequence). CDR3 size: 13 residues. Trimming took off 1 base at V and 3 bases at J, with 8 bases between the two ends.

This clone appeared once. J is TRBJ2-7 and V is TRBV5-1; 7 bases align to TRBD1. In germline, CDR1 is SGHRS, CDR2 YFSETQ. Germline trimming cut 9 bases from V and 0 bases from J; bases unmatched to any gene: 9. This CDR3 has 14 amino acids. The CDR3 bases are TGCGCCACCTCCCGGGACAGTTACTCCTACGAGCAGTACTTC. Protein product: CATSRDSYSYEQYF.

The gene calls are TRBV27 and TRBJ2-1, with D hard to call. CDR3 size: 13 residues. V shed 5 bases and J shed 10 bases, with 15 bases lying between them. CDR1 and CDR2 (germline): MNHEY, SMNVEV (reference sequence). CDR3 sequence (DNA): TGTGCCAGCAGTAGCACACGACTCGCGGAGCAGTTCTTC. Its translation: CASSSTRLAEQFF.

The chain is built from TRBV13 and TRBJ1-1; D not resolved. V lost 5 bases to trimming and J lost 11 bases, with 15 bases between them. The CDR3 contains 12 residues. Germline assignment: CDR1 PRHDT and CDR2 FYEKMQ (reference sequence). The CDR3 DNA follows: TGTGCCAGCAGCCCTTCACCCCAACCGGCTTTCTTT. Amino acids: CASSPSPQPAFF.

This sequence joins TRBV6-5 and TRBJ1-1, with D possibly being TRBD1 (5 bases). The ends were cut back, 7 bases at V and 12 bases at J, with 15 bases in the middle. The CDR3 contains 11 residues. CDR1 MNHEY and CDR2 SVGAGI come from the germline V gene. The CDR3 here is CASTQGSSSFF. CDR3 sequence (DNA): TGTGCCAGCACCCAGGGCTCCAGTTCTTTCTTT.

V usage is TRBV5-1 and J usage is TRBJ2-3; D is undetermined. Germline loops: CDR1 SGHRS, CDR2 YFSETQ. The CDR3 is 11 amino acids. V was cut by 2 bases and J by 6 bases, with 4 bases left in between. CDR3 region: CASSLHDTQYF. The CDR3 DNA reads as TGCGCCAGCAGCTTACACGATACGCAGTATTTT.

The V and J genes are TRBV7-6 and TRBJ1-2, with TRBD1 matching 7 bases. The CDR3 spans 14 residues. J lost 1 base, V lost 5 bases, and 4 bases had no gene match. Germline lookup yields CDR1 SGHVS and CDR2 FNYEAQ. The DNA for the CDR3 is TGTGCCAGCAGCCGTCAGGGGGTTAACTATGGCTACACCTTC. Translating it yields CASSRQGVNYGYTF.

This clone turned up a few times. The chain couples TRBV20-1 to TRBJ1-2; no firm D call. V lost 4 bases and J lost 7, with 7 bases in between. The CDR3 spans 10 residues. CDR1 and CDR2 from the germline V gene are DFQATT and SNEGSKA (reference sequence). In nucleotides, the CDR3 is TGCAGTGCTAATTTAGCTGGCTACACCTTC. Its translation is CSANLAGYTF.

The chain combines TRBV7-8 with TRBJ2-7, with D maybe TRBD2 (5 bases). This CDR3 contains 15 residues. Germline assignment: CDR1 SGHVS and CDR2 FQNEAQ. Trimming took 6 bases from V and 2 from J, leaving 17 bases between them. CDR3 residues: CASRRAASRPYEQYF. CDR3 DNA: TGTGCCAGCAGGCGGGCGGCTAGTCGACCCTACGAGCAGTACTTC.

This clone was observed once. The chain combines TRBV27 with TRBJ1-1; possibly TRBD1 for D (6 bases). This CDR3 has 13 residues. Trimming removed 6 bases at V and 1 base at J, with 9 bases between. CDR1 MNHEY and CDR2 SMNVEV come from the germline V gene (reference sequence). The CDR3, as DNA: TGTGCCAGCAGCCTGGACAGGAACACTGAAGCTTTCTTT. Protein product: CASSLDRNTEAFF.

The chain is built from TRBV18 and TRBJ1-4; weak D call: TRBD1 (5 bases). V gave up 6 bases and J gave up 7 bases, with 15 bases separating them. Germline V lookup: CDR1 KGHSH, CDR2 LQKENI. This CDR3 is built from 14 residues. The CDR3 nucleotides are TGTGCCAGCTCCCAGGGTACGAGGGGTGAAAAACTGTTTTTT. This sequence encodes CASSQGTRGEKLFF.

The chain employs TRBV30 and TRBJ1-1; no definite D call. Trimming left V 0 bases short and J 4 bases short, with 9 bases between. CDR3 length: 13 residues. From germline, CDR1 is GTSNPN and CDR2 SVGIG (reference sequence). The CDR3 loop is CAWSVEGFTEAFF. CDR3 DNA: TGTGCCTGGAGTGTAGAAGGGTTCACTGAAGCTTTCTTT.

The chain couples TRBV9 to TRBJ1-3; 7 positions match TRBD1. The V and J ends lost 2 bases and 2 bases, in that order; junction bases with no gene match: 16. Germline CDR1 SGDLS, CDR2 YYNGEE. The CDR3 spans 19 residues. CDR3 coding DNA: TGTGCCAGCAGCGTCCTCTCCCCAGATCGGAGGGGGCCTGGAAACACCATATATTTT. This encodes CASSVLSPDRRGPGNTIYF.

CDR3 sequence: CASSFTDEQYF. The DNA of the CDR3 is TGCGCCAGCAGCTTCACCGACGAGCAGTACTTC. This chain joins TRBV5-1 and TRBJ2-7; no firm D call. The ends were cut back, 2 bases at V and 5 bases at J, with 5 bases in the middle. This CDR3 comprises 11 residues. Germline loops: CDR1 SGHRS, CDR2 YFSETQ. Full variable domain (outside the CDR3, taken from reference TRBV5-1 and TRBJ2-7): KAGVTQTPRYLIKTRGQQVTLSCSPISGHRSVSWYQQTPGQGLQFLFEYFSETQRNKGNFPGRFSGRQFSNSRSEMNVSTLELGDSALYLCASSFTDEQYFGPGTRLTVT.

This chain links TRBV7-9 with TRBJ2-7; tentatively, D is TRBD2 (7 bases). This CDR3 region has 15 residues. The V gene lost 5 bases and the J gene lost 7 bases, with 21 bases spanning the gap. Per germline, CDR1 SEHNR and CDR2 FQNEAQ (reference sequence). CDR3 loop: CASSPRDTSGREQYF. CDR3 bases: TGTGCCAGCAGCCCCCGGGACACATCCGGGAGGGAGCAGTACTTC.

The genes are TRBV5-1 and TRBJ2-1, with 13 bases fitting TRBD2. The CDR3 is made up of 20 amino acids. V was clipped by 4 bases and J by 1 base; unmatched bases: 14. The germline V gene has CDR1 SGHRS and CDR2 YFSETQ. CDR3 residues: CASSLRTSGGPISSYNEQFF. Written as DNA, the CDR3 is TGCGCCAGCAGCCTTCGGACTAGCGGGGGCCCGATTAGTTCCTACAATGAGCAGTTCTTC.

The chain links TRBV19 to TRBJ1-1; possibly TRBD1 for D (5 bases). Germline-derived CDR1 and CDR2 are LNHDA and SQIVND (reference sequence). V was cut by 9 bases and J by 0 bases, with 11 bases left in between. This CDR3 comprises 13 residues. Written as DNA, the CDR3 is TGTGCCAGCCAGGACACCATGAACACTGAAGCTTTCTTT. Translating it yields CASQDTMNTEAFF.

This chain uses TRBV30 with TRBJ1-6, with unresolved D. This CDR3 has 11 residues. V was pared by 2 bases and J by 13 bases, with 9 bases between. Germline CDR1 GTSNPN, CDR2 SVGIG (reference sequence). This chain's CDR3 is CAWSLGSPLHF. The DNA for the CDR3 is TGTGCCTGGAGTCTAGGGTCTCCCCTCCACTTT.

This clone has just a few counts. V gene TRBV7-9 combines with J gene TRBJ1-6, with 10 bases identical to TRBD1. V lost 3 bases and J lost 8; bases outside the gene matches: 4. This CDR3 has 15 residues. Germline V gene data show CDR1 as SEHNR and CDR2 as FQNEAQ (reference sequence). CDR3 nucleotides: TGTGCCAGCAGCTTGCAAGGGACAGGGGATTCACCCCTCCACTTT. Translated: CASSLQGTGDSPLHF.